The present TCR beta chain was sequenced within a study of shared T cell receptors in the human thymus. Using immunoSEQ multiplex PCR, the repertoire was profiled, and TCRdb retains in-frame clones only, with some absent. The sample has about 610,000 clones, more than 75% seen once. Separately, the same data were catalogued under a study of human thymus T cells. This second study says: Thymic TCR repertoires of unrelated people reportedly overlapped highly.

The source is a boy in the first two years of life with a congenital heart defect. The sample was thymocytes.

The CDR3 DNA follows: TGTGCCTGGGGGGTCCTCTCCCGGGAGTACTACGAGCAGTACTTC. Protein: CAWGVLSREYYEQYF. The genes are TRBV30 and TRBJ2-7, with a weak D call TRBD2 (6 bases). With 5 bases removed from V and 3 bases from J, the gap between germline ends came to 20 bases. The CDR3 is 15 residues long. Germline loops: CDR1 GTSNPN, CDR2 SVGIG (reference sequence).